Described below is a single T cell receptor (beta chain) sequence and its context. What it recognizes is unknown. Libraries were prepared by immunoSEQ multiplex PCR; TCRdb keeps only in-frame clonotypes and omits some of them. The table records roughly 160,000 clones, 92% of them present only once. The data derive from a study of T cell responses to AZD1222 COVID-19 vaccine. Study-wide results and limits: Mostly white British, mostly female donors; authors suggested clonal diversity may be underestimated. The number of AZD1222 recipients seropositive at baseline was only five to seven.

Samples with a second dose at about 4 or about 12 weeks were pooled together. This CDR3 contains 12 residues. The V end was cut by 5 bases, the J end by 12 bases, with 11 bases between. This receptor was obtained from an adult who received the AZD1222 COVID-19 vaccine. The chain links TRBV12-3 or TRBV12-4 to TRBJ1-6; D remains ambiguous. This specimen was peripheral blood, taken 28 days after the second AZD1222 dose. The CDR3 loop reads CASSLLTKPLHF. Written as DNA, the CDR3 is TGTGCCAGCAGTCTCTTGACAAAACCCCTCCACTTT.